The rows below give T cell receptor beta chains drawn from one sample of a study of response to subunit inactivated influenza vaccine. TCRdb reprocessed the RT-PCR reads with MiXCR, giving one entry per CDR3 protein. The sample has roughly 170,000 distinct CDR3 sequences, around 8.8% seen once. The source was non-naive T cells sorted from PBMCs, collected on the day of vaccination. The receptor source for this set is a man aged 45-60 years who received an inactivated influenza vaccine. CDR3s include the opening cysteine and the closing phenylalanine or tryptophan.

J gene: TRBJ2-3; V gene: TRBV4-2; CDR3 protein: CASSQGAGVTDTQYF
J gene: TRBJ1-1; V gene: TRBV20-1; CDR3 protein: CSARLSPQIGEAFF
J gene: TRBJ2-1; V gene: TRBV6-1; CDR3 protein: CASTPRGPYNEQFF
J gene: TRBJ2-1; V gene: TRBV7-9; CDR3 protein: CASSLISDEQFF
J gene: TRBJ2-1; V gene: TRBV6-2/TRBV6-3; CDR3 protein: CASCYEAEQFF
J gene: TRBJ2-5; V gene: TRBV29-1; CDR3 protein: CSARAGAETQYF
J gene: TRBJ1-4; V gene: TRBV11-2; CDR3 protein: CASSLAWGKLFF
J gene: TRBJ1-6; V gene: TRBV9; CDR3 protein: CASSVEGNSPLHF
J gene: TRBJ2-7; V gene: TRBV11-2; CDR3 protein: CASSPGTGGYEQYF
J gene: TRBJ2-1; V gene: TRBV5-5; CDR3 protein: CASSLGGGQGYEQFF
J gene: TRBJ1-3; V gene: TRBV11-1; CDR3 protein: CASSSNVGTESSGNTIYF